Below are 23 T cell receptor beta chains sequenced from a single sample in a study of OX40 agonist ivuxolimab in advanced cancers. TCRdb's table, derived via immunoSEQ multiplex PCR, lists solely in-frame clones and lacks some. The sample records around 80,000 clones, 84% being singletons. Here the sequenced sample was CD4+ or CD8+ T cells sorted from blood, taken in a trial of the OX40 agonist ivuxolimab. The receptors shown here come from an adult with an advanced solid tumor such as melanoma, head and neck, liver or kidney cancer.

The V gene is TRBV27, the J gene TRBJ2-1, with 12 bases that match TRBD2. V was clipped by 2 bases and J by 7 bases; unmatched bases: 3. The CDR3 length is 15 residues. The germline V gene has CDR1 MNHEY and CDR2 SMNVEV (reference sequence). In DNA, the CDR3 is TGTGCCAGCAGTTTACTAGCGGGAGGGAGAAATGAGCAGTTCTTC. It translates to CASSLLAGGRNEQFF.

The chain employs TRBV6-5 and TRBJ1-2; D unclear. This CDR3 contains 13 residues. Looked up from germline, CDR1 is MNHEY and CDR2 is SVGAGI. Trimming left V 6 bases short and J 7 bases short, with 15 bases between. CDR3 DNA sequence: TGTGCCAGCAGCCTAGGACGGCAAGGTGGCTACACCTTC. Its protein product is CASSLGRQGGYTF.

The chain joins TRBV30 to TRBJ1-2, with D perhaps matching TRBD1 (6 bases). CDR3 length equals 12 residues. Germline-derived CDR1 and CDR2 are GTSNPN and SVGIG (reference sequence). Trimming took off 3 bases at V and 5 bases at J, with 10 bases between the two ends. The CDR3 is CAWRAGEYGYTF. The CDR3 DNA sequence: TGTGCCTGGAGGGCAGGGGAGTATGGCTACACCTTC.

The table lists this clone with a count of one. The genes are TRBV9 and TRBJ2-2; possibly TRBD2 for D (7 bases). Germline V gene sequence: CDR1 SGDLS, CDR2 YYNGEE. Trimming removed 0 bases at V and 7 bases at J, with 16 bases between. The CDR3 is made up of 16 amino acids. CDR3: CASSVGAGALNGELFF. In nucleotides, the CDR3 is TGTGCCAGCAGCGTAGGTGCGGGGGCCCTGAACGGGGAGCTGTTTTTT.

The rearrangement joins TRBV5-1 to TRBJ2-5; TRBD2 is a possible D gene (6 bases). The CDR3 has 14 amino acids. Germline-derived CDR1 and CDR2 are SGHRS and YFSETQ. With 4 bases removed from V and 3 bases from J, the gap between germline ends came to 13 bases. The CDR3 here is CASSTERVEETQYF. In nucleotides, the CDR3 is TGCGCCAGCAGCACGGAGCGGGTAGAAGAGACCCAGTACTTC. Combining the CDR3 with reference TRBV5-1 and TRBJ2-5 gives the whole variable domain KAGVTQTPRYLIKTRGQQVTLSCSPISGHRSVSWYQQTPGQGLQFLFEYFSETQRNKGNFPGRFSGRQFSNSRSEMNVSTLELGDSALYLCASSTERVEETQYFGPGTRLLVL.

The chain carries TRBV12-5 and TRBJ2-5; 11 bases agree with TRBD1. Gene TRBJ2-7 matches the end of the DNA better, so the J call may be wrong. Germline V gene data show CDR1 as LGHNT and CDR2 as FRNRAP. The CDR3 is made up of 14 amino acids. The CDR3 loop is CASGPGQGEGEQYF. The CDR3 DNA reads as TGTGCTAGTGGCCCGGGACAGGGGGAGGGCGAGCAGTACTTC.

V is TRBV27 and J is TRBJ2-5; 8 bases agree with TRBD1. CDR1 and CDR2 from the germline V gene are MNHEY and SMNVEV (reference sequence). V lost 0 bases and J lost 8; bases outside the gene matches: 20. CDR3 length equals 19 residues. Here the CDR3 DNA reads TGTGCCAGCAGTTTATCTGTGGGGCTAAGCGAGAGAGGGACAGGAACCCAGTACTTC. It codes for CASSLSVGLSERGTGTQYF.

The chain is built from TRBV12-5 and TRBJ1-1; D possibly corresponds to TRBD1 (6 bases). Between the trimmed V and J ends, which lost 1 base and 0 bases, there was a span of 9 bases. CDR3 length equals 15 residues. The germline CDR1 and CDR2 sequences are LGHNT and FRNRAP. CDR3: CASGLGGQVNTEAFF. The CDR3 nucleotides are TGTGCTAGTGGTTTGGGGGGACAAGTGAACACTGAAGCTTTCTTT.

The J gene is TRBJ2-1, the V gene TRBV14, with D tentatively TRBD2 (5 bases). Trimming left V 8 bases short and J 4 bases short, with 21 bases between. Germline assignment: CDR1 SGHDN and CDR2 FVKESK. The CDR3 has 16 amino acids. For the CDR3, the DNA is TGTGCCAGCCTACCCGGGAATCCTTTGTCATACAATGAGCAGTTCTTC. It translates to CASLPGNPLSYNEQFF.

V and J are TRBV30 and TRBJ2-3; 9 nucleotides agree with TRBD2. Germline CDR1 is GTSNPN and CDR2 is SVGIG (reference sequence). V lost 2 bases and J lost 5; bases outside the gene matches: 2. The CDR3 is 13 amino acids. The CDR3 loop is CAWSISGGDTQYF. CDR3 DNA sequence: TGTGCCTGGAGTATTAGCGGGGGAGATACGCAGTATTTT.

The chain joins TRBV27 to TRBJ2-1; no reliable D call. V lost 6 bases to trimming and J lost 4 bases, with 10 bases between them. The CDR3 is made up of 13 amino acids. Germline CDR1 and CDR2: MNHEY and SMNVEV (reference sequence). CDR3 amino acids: CASSRVLYNEQFF. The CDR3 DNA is TGTGCCAGCAGCCGGGTCCTTTACAATGAGCAGTTCTTC.

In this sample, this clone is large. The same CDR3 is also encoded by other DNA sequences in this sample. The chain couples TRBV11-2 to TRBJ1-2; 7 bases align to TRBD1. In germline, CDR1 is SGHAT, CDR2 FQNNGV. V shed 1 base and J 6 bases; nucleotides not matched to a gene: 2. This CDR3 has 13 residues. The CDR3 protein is CASSLGTGDGYTF. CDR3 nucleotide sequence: TGTGCCAGCAGCTTAGGGACAGGAGATGGCTACACCTTC.

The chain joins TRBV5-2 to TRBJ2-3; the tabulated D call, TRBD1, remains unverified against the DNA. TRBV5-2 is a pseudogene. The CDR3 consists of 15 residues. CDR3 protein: CASSSGQLITDTQYF. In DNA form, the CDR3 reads TGTGCCAGCAGTTCAGGACAGCTTATCACAGATACGCAGTATTTT.

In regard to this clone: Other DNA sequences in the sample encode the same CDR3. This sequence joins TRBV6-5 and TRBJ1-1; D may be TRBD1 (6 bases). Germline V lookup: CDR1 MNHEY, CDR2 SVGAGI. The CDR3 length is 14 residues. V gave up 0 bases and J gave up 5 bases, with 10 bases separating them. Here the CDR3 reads CASSYSGGRTEAFF. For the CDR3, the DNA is TGTGCCAGCAGTTACTCTGGGGGGCGGACTGAAGCTTTCTTT.

The CDR3: CATKHRDRGLDTGELFF. CDR3 nucleotide sequence: TGTGCCACCAAACACCGGGACAGGGGGTTGGACACCGGGGAGCTGTTTTTT. The chain has TRBV10-3 and TRBJ2-2; 11 positions match TRBD1. CDR1 is ENHRY and CDR2 is SYGVKD in the germline V gene. CDR3 length equals 17 residues. With V trimmed by 10 bases and J by 3 bases, 13 bases remained unmatched.

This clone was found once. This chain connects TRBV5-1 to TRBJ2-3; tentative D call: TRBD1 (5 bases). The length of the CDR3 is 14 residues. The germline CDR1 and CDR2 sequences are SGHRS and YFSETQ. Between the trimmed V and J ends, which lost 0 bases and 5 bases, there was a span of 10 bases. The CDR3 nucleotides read TGCGCCAGCAGCTTGGTGGGGCAGGGAGATACGCAGTATTTT. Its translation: CASSLVGQGDTQYF.

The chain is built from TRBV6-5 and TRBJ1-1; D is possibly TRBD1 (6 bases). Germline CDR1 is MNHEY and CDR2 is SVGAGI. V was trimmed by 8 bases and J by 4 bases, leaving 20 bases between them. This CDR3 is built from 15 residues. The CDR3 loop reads CASGLKPGTSTEAFF. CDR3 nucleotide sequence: TGTGCCAGCGGACTCAAACCCGGGACAAGCACTGAAGCTTTCTTT.

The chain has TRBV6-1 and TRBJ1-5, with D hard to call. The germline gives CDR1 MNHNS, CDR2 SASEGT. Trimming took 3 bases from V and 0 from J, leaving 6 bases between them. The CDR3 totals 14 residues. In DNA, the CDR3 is TGTGCCAGCAGTGAGACGGTTAGCAATCAGCCCCAGCATTTT. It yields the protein CASSETVSNQPQHF.

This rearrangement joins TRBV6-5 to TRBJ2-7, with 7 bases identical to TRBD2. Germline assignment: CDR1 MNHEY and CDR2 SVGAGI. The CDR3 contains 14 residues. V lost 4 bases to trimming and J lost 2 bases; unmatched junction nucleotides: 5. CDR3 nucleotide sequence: TGTGCCAGCAGTTCCTTCGGACTAGCCTACGAGCAGTACTTC. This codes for CASSSFGLAYEQYF.

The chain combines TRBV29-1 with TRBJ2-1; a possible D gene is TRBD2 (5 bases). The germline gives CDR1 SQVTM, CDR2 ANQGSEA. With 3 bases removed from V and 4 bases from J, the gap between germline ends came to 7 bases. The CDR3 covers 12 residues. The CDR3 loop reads CSVEGGYNEQFF. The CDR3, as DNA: TGCAGCGTTGAGGGCGGGTACAATGAGCAGTTCTTC.

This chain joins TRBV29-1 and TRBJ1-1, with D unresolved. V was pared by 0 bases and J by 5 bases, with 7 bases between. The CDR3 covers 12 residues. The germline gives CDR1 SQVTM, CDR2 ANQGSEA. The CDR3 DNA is TGCAGCGTTGAAGATCCGGGAACTGAAGCTTTCTTT. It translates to CSVEDPGTEAFF.

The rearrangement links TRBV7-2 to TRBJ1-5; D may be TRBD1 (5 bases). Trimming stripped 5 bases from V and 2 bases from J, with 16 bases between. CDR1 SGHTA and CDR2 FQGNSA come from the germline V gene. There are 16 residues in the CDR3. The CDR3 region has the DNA TGTGCCAGCAGCCAAAACCCCCTGGGGGGCAATCAGCCCCAGCATTTT. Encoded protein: CASSQNPLGGNQPQHF.

The CDR3 reads CASSQLAGPPYEQYF. The CDR3 DNA follows: TGTGCCAGCAGTCAGCTAGCGGGACCGCCCTACGAGCAGTACTTC. The chain combines TRBV5-5 with TRBJ2-7, with TRBD2 identical over 9 bases. This CDR3 spans 15 amino acids. V shed 5 bases and J 2 bases; nucleotides not matched to a gene: 8. Germline loops: CDR1 SGHKS, CDR2 YYEKEE (reference sequence).